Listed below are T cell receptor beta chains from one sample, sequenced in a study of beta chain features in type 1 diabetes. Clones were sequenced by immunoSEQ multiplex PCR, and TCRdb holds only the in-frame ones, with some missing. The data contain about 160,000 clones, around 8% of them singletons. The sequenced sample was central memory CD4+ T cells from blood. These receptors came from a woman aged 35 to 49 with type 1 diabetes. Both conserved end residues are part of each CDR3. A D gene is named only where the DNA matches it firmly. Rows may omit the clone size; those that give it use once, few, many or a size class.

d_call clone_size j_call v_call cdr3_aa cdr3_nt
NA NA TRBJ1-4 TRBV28 CASSPARGNEKLFF TGTGCCAGCAGTCCGGCACGAGGTAATGAAAAACTGTTTTTT
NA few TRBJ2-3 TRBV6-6 CASSYVRGTDTQYF TGTGCCAGCAGTTACGTCCGCGGCACAGATACGCAGTATTTT
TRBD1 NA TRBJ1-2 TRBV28 CASSLVRGLGGYTF TGTGCCAGCAGTTTGGTCAGGGGGCTAGGGGGCTACACCTTC
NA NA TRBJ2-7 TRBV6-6 CASSGTSSSYEQYF TGTGCCAGCAGTGGGACAAGCAGCTCCTACGAGCAGTACTTC
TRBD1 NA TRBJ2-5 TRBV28 CASSLGQGQETQYF TGTGCCAGCAGTCTGGGACAGGGGCAAGAGACCCAGTACTTC
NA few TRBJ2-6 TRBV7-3 CASSLGGPGANVLTF TGTGCCAGCAGCTTAGGAGGGCCTGGGGCCAACGTCCTGACTTTC
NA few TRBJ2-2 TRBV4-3 CASSPRGGIRNTGELFF TGCGCCAGCAGCCCTCGAGGAGGGATCCGGAACACCGGGGAGCTGTTTTTT
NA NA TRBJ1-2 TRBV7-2 CASSMDSYGYTF TGTGCCAGCAGCATGGACAGCTATGGCTACACCTTC
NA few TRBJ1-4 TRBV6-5 CASSYSAAHVEKLFF TGTGCCAGCAGTTACTCTGCGGCCCACGTCGAAAAACTGTTTTTT
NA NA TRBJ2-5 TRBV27 CASSFEDSQETQYF TGTGCCAGCAGTTTCGAGGACTCACAAGAGACCCAGTACTTC
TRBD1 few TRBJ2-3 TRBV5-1 CASSLRQGADTQYF TGCGCCAGCAGCTTGCGACAGGGGGCAGATACGCAGTATTTT
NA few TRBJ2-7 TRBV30 CAWSSDYEQYF TGTGCCTGGAGTAGCGATTACGAGCAGTACTTC
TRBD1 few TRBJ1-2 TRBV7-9 CASSSHLESTGNYGYTF TGTGCCAGCAGCTCCCATTTAGAATCGACAGGGAACTATGGCTACACCTTC
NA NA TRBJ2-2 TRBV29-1 CSARGGELFF TGCAGCGCCCGGGGAGGGGAGCTGTTTTTT
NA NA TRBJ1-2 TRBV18 CASSKREGGYTF TGTGCCAGCTCAAAAAGGGAGGGAGGCTACACCTTC
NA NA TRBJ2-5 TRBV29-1 CSGYNRGLQETQYF TGCAGCGGCTATAACAGGGGACTTCAAGAGACCCAGTACTTC
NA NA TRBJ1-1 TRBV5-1 CASSLRDTGEAFF TGCGCCAGCAGCTTGAGGGACACGGGCGAGGCTTTCTTT
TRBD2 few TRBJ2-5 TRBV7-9 CASSFPAGKETQYF TGTGCCAGCAGCTTCCCAGCGGGGAAAGAGACCCAGTACTTC
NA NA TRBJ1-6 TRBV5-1 CASSSDSRNAPLHF TGCGCCAGCAGCTCGGACAGCCGGAATGCACCCCTCCACTTT
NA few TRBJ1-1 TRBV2 CASKFEGNTEAFF TGTGCCAGCAAGTTCGAGGGGAACACTGAAGCTTTCTTT
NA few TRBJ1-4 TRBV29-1 CGRDRNEKLFF TGCGGCCGGGATAGGAATGAAAAACTGTTTTTT
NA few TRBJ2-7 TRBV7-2 CASSSEDGIYEQYF TGTGCCAGCAGCTCCGAGGACGGGATCTACGAGCAGTACTTC
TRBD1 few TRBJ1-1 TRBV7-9 CASSLGQGKAFF TGTGCCAGCAGCCTAGGACAGGGAAAGGCTTTCTTT
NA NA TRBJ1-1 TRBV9 CASSAYGEGTEAFF TGTGCCAGCAGCGCCTATGGGGAGGGCACTGAAGCTTTCTTT
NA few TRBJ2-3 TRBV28 CAGGGLTDTQYF TGTGCCGGGGGGGGGCTTACAGATACGCAGTATTTT
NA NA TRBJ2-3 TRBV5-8 CASTVGATSGSDTQYF TGTGCCAGCACGGTAGGGGCGACTTCTGGATCAGATACGCAGTATTTT
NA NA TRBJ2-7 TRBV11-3 CASSFDSSSYEQYF TGTGCCAGCAGCTTCGACAGTAGCTCCTACGAGCAGTACTTC
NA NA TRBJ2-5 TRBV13 CASSFGTAETQYF TGTGCCAGCAGCTTCGGGACTGCAGAGACCCAGTACTTC
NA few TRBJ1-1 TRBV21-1 CASSKLRGLENTEAFF TGTGCCAGCAGCAAATTGAGAGGGCTTGAGAACACTGAAGCTTTCTTT
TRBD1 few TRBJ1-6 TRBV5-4 CASSLGTGGGSPLHF TGTGCCAGCAGCTTGGGGACAGGGGGTGGTTCACCCCTCCACTTT
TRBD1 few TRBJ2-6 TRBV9 CASSPRPGQISLGANVLTF TGTGCCAGCAGCCCAAGACCGGGACAGATATCTCTTGGGGCCAACGTCCTGACTTTC
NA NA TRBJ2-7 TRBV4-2 CASALRDSGYEQYF TGTGCCAGCGCCCTCAGAGATAGCGGCTACGAGCAGTACTTC
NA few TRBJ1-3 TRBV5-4 CASSGDAGGNTIYF TGTGCCAGCAGCGGAGACGCCGGTGGAAACACCATATATTTT
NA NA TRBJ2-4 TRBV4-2 CASSQDRGRGNIQYF TGTGCCAGCAGCCAAGACAGGGGACGAGGAAACATTCAGTACTTC
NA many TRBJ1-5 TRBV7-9 CASSWGDNQPQHF TGTGCCAGCAGCTGGGGGGACAATCAGCCCCAGCATTTT
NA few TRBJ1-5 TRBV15 CATSKSNRVDQPQHF TGTGCCACCAGCAAATCCAACAGGGTTGATCAGCCCCAGCATTTT
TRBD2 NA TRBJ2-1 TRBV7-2 CASSLRDGGINEQFF TGTGCCAGCAGCTTACGGGACGGGGGGATAAATGAGCAGTTCTTC
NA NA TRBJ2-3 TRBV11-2 CASSPQGGPSDTQYF TGTGCCAGCAGCCCACAGGGTGGACCTTCAGATACGCAGTATTTT
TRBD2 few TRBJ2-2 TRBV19 CASSFRTSGSAGELFF TGTGCCAGTAGTTTCCGGACTAGCGGGAGCGCCGGGGAGCTGTTTTTT